The 32 T cell receptor beta chains below were found in one sample sequenced in a study of CD8+CD57+ T cells in acquired aplastic anemia. For CDR3 and TCR beta VDJ profiling, genomic DNA was the template used. TCRdb itself ran the reads through MiXCR, one entry per CDR3 protein. This sample has 150,000 or so distinct CDR3 sequences, with under 55% found just once. Sequenced patients had shown CD8+CD57+ cell expansion by flow cytometry. What was sequenced was sorted CD4+, CD8+, or CD8+CD57+ T cells (not recorded which) from PBMCs. These receptors all stem from a human donor with aplastic anemia.

This clonotype was observed at least ten times. The V call is TRBV5-1, the J call TRBJ2-5; D possibly corresponds to TRBD2 (5 bases). The CDR3 has 17 residues. Looked up from germline, CDR1 is SGHRS and CDR2 is YFSETQ. V lost 0 bases, J lost 1 base, and 16 bases lay in between. The CDR3 region is CASSLGIRGGIQETQYF. CDR3 sequence (DNA): TGCGCCAGCAGCTTGGGTATCCGGGGTGGGATCCAAGAGACCCAGTACTTC.

The rearrangement uses TRBV2 and TRBJ1-5; perhaps TRBD1 as D (6 bases). Germline lookup yields CDR1 SNHLY and CDR2 FYNNEI. The CDR3 is 15 residues long. V shed 0 bases and J shed 7 bases, with 13 bases lying between them. The CDR3 DNA sequence: TGTGCCAGCAGTGAAGCAGCAGGGGCGCAGCAGCCCCAGCATTTT. It is translated as CASSEAAGAQQPQHF.

This chain links TRBV20-1 with TRBJ2-7; maybe TRBD1 (6 bases). This CDR3 is built from 13 residues. Germline CDR1 reads DFQATT; CDR2 reads SNEGSKA (reference sequence). Deletions cut 5 bases from V and 2 bases from J, with 13 bases between. CDR3 nucleotides: TGCAGTGCTCAGGGGCAGGCGGCCTACGAGCAGTACTTC. Translation: CSAQGQAAYEQYF.

The chain couples TRBV20-1 to TRBJ2-1; D possibly corresponds to TRBD1 (6 bases). CDR1 and CDR2 from the germline V gene are DFQATT and SNEGSKA (reference sequence). The CDR3 is made up of 16 amino acids. Trimming cost V 6 bases and J 8 bases, with 26 bases left between them. CDR3 sequence (DNA): TGCAGTGCCACTGATGGCAGGGACACCTTAATAGATGAGCAGTTCTTC. This sequence encodes CSATDGRDTLIDEQFF.

This clonotype showed up many times. The chain couples TRBV4-2 to TRBJ1-2, with D perhaps matching TRBD1 (5 bases). Germline values: CDR1 LGHNA, CDR2 YNFKEQ. CDR3 length equals 17 residues. The V gene lost 1 base and the J gene lost 4 bases, with 19 bases spanning the gap. The chain's CDR3 is CASSQGGPGPLVYGYTF. CDR3 DNA: TGTGCCAGCAGCCAAGGAGGGCCAGGGCCACTCGTCTATGGCTACACCTTC.

This clonotype is a singleton in its sample. The V gene is TRBV29-1, the J gene TRBJ2-1; D remains unclear. CDR1 SQVTM and CDR2 ANQGSEA come from the germline V gene. The V and J ends lost 6 bases and 3 bases respectively, with 6 bases between them. The CDR3 extends over 11 amino acids. In DNA, the CDR3 is TGCAGCGTAGGGCTCTACAATGAGCAGTTCTTC. It encodes CSVGLYNEQFF.

This clonotype came up many times. The chain has TRBV19 and TRBJ2-3, with 8 bases lining up with TRBD1. Germline loops: CDR1 LNHDA, CDR2 SQIVND (reference sequence). This CDR3 has 17 residues. Trimming cost V 7 bases and J 5 bases; bases outside gene matches: 17. As DNA, the CDR3 is TGTGCCAGTAATGGGAGTAGGTACCGGGACAGGATAGATACGCAGTATTTT. Translated, it gives CASNGSRYRDRIDTQYF.

In its sample, this clonotype was seen many times. V and J are TRBV29-1 and TRBJ2-7, with TRBD1 matching over 11 bases. The CDR3 loop spans 11 amino acids. The J segment lost 13 bases and the V segment lost 3 bases, leaving 5 bases of the junction unmatched. Germline V gene lookup returns CDR1 SQVTM and CDR2 ANQGSEA. This CDR3 is CSVDAGQGVYF. The CDR3 bases are TGCAGCGTTGATGCGGGACAGGGGGTATACTTC.

Of note for this clonotype: Relative to the germline gene, one junction end is altered; a read error may explain this. The chain joins TRBV7-8 to TRBJ2-1, with 11 bases that match TRBD2. The CDR3 runs to 15 residues. CDR1 and CDR2 from the germline V gene are SGHVS and FQNEAQ. The CDR3 protein is CASSLTRLAGNGQFF. CDR3 in DNA: TGTGCCAGCAGCTTAACTCGACTAGCGGGAAATGGGCAGTTCTTC.

This clonotype was seen at least ten times. The V call is TRBV6-1, the J call TRBJ1-1; 8 bases map to TRBD1. CDR3 length: 14 amino acids. The V gene's germline CDR1 is MNHNS and CDR2 SASEGT. Trimming removed 2 bases from V and 6 bases from J; junction bases left unmatched: 5. CDR3 protein: CASSETGGKSEAFF. The CDR3, as DNA: TGTGCCAGCAGTGAAACAGGGGGTAAGTCTGAAGCTTTCTTT.

This clonotype was observed many times. The J gene is TRBJ1-2, the V gene TRBV6-5; 8 bases map to TRBD1. The germline gives CDR1 MNHEY, CDR2 SVGAGI. This CDR3 comprises 15 residues. The trim removed 3 bases at V and 6 bases at J, leaving 9 bases unmatched. CDR3 in amino acids: CASSYSAGGADGYTF. CDR3 nucleotides: TGTGCCAGCAGTTATTCCGCAGGGGGCGCCGATGGCTACACCTTC.

The chain recombines TRBV20-1 with TRBJ1-3; D not resolved. The germline gives CDR1 DFQATT, CDR2 SNEGSKA (reference sequence). V was pared by 3 bases and J by 0 bases, with 9 bases between. The CDR3 covers 14 residues. CDR3 DNA sequence: TGCAGTGCTAGCGGGCGGGGCTCTGGAAACACCATATATTTT. It specifies CSASGRGSGNTIYF.

This sequence joins TRBV19 and TRBJ1-6; 7 nucleotides match TRBD1. The CDR3 length is 17 residues. V lost 5 bases, J lost 7 bases, and 14 bases stayed unmatched. The V gene's germline CDR1 is LNHDA and CDR2 SQIVND (reference sequence). CDR3 coding DNA: TGTGCCAGTAGTCGGGCAGGGGGAACATCGTCGAATTCACCCCTCCACTTT. It yields the protein CASSRAGGTSSNSPLHF.

The V call is TRBV27, the J call TRBJ2-7; D ambiguous. Trimming took 3 bases from V and 3 from J, leaving 12 bases between them. The CDR3 covers 14 residues. The germline V gene encodes CDR1 MNHEY and CDR2 SMNVEV (reference sequence). CDR3 coding DNA: TGTGCCAGCAGTTTCCACCCAACCCTCTACGAGCAGTACTTC. Translated: CASSFHPTLYEQYF.

The chain uses TRBV25-1 and TRBJ2-5, with a tentative D call TRBD1 (6 bases). V was cut by 1 base and J by 5 bases, with 14 bases left in between. Germline loops: CDR1 MGHDK, CDR2 SYGVNS. The CDR3 spans 15 residues. In nucleotides, the CDR3 is TGTGCCAGCAGTGAATTAGGGGGTAAGGTCGAGACCCAGTACTTC. This translates into CASSELGGKVETQYF.

Worth noting for this clonotype: A read error is possible here, since a much larger clone lies one base away. The genes are TRBV25-1 and TRBJ2-1; a possible D gene is TRBD2 (6 bases). The CDR3 has 16 amino acids. Germline values: CDR1 MGHDK, CDR2 SYGVNS. Here the CDR3 reads CASSISGSYSYNEQSF. CDR3 DNA sequence: TGTGCCAGTAGTATTAGCGGTTCCTACTCCTACAATGAGCAGTCCTTC.

This sequence joins TRBV7-2 and TRBJ2-7; 7 nucleotides align to TRBD1. The CDR3 totals 14 residues. Germline V gene data show CDR1 as SGHTA and CDR2 as FQGNSA. V shed 4 bases, J shed 6 bases, and the junction held 9 bases outside the gene matches. For the CDR3, the DNA is TGTGCCAGCAGCTCAGCCGGGACAGTAGCCGAGCAGTACTTC. This gives the protein CASSSAGTVAEQYF. Complete variable domain (other parts from reference TRBV7-2 and TRBJ2-7): GAGVSQSPSNKVTEKGKDVELRCDPISGHTALYWYRQSLGQGLEFLIYFQGNSAPDKSGLPSDRFSAERTGGSVSTLTIQRTQQEDSAVYLCASSSAGTVAEQYFGPGTRLTVT.

This clonotype was seen many times. Since a much larger clone is just one base distant, this may be a read error. The V call is TRBV19, the J call TRBJ1-2; TRBD1 is a possible D gene (5 bases). This CDR3 is built from 11 residues. Per the germline V gene, CDR1 is LNHDA and CDR2 is SQIVND (reference sequence). Trimming cost V 5 bases and J 6 bases, with 7 bases left between them. The CDR3, as DNA: TGTGCCAGTAGTCCAGGGCATGGCTACACCTTC. Translation: CASSPGHGYTF.

The chain carries TRBV12-3 or TRBV12-4 and TRBJ2-7; the D call may be TRBD1 or TRBD2 (5 bases each). This CDR3 region has 15 residues. The V gene lost 7 bases and the J gene lost 2 bases, with 18 bases spanning the gap. The CDR3 coding sequence is TGTGCCAGCACCCCGGGACCCTTAATGCCCTACGAGCAGTACTTC. It yields the protein CASTPGPLMPYEQYF.

This clonotype was seen at least ten times. V and J are TRBV7-9 and TRBJ2-7; D may be TRBD1 (7 bases). Germline CDR1 and CDR2: SEHNR and FQNEAQ (reference sequence). The length of the CDR3 is 17 residues. V was shortened by 4 bases and J by 4 bases, with 23 bases between the two germline ends. The CDR3 nucleotides read TGTGCCAGCAGCTCACAGGGAGGCGGACAGGCCCCTTACGAGCAGTACTTC. It codes for CASSSQGGGQAPYEQYF. The full variable domain, its missing parts supplied by reference TRBV7-9 and TRBJ2-7, is DTGVSQNPRHKITKRGQNVTFRCDPISEHNRLYWYRQTLGQGPEFLTYFQNEAQLEKSRLLSDRFSAERPKGSFSTLEIQRTEQGDSAMYLCASSSQGGGQAPYEQYFGPGTRLTVT.

The J gene is TRBJ2-7, the V gene TRBV6-1, with 7 bases aligning to TRBD1. The CDR3 length is 13 residues. CDR1 and CDR2 from the germline V gene are MNHNS and SASEGT. The trim removed 3 bases at V and 9 bases at J, leaving 8 bases unmatched. The CDR3 bases are TGTGCCAGCAGTGACAGGGGGTACGACGGGCAGTACTTC. Translated: CASSDRGYDGQYF.

V gene TRBV5-1 combines with J gene TRBJ1-3; D may be TRBD1 (6 bases). From germline, CDR1 is SGHRS and CDR2 YFSETQ. The CDR3 runs to 16 residues. Between the trimmed V and J ends, which lost 4 bases and 1 base, there was a span of 15 bases. CDR3 sequence reads: CASSLISQGSGNTIYF. CDR3 nucleotide sequence: TGCGCCAGCAGCCTGATATCACAGGGTTCTGGAAACACCATATATTTT.

This chain links TRBV9 with TRBJ1-1; no firm D call. Germline CDR1 and CDR2: SGDLS and YYNGEE. There are 14 residues in the CDR3. The V gene lost 1 base and the J gene lost 4 bases, with 11 bases spanning the gap. Here the CDR3 DNA reads TGTGCCAGCAGCGTATCAACTATTGGCACTGAAGCTTTCTTT. Amino acids: CASSVSTIGTEAFF. The full variable domain, completed using reference TRBV9 and TRBJ1-1, is DSGVTQTPKHLITATGQRVTLRCSPRSGDLSVYWYQQSLDQGLQFLIQYYNGEERAKGNILERFSAQQFPDLHSELNLSSLELGDSALYFCASSVSTIGTEAFFGQGTRLTVV.

This clonotype was detected many times. The genes are TRBV19 and TRBJ1-1; D is perhaps TRBD1 (5 bases). Germline CDR1 and CDR2: LNHDA and SQIVND (reference sequence). CDR3 length: 14 amino acids. Trimming cost V 5 bases and J 1 base, with 11 bases left between them. In DNA, the CDR3 is TGTGCCAGTAGTCCAGGGATGGAGAACACTGAAGCTTTCTTT. Its protein is CASSPGMENTEAFF.

The chain joins TRBV7-6 to TRBJ2-7, with TRBD2 matching over 7 bases. This CDR3 is 14 amino acids long. Trimming removed 4 bases from V and 2 bases from J; junction bases left unmatched: 5. In germline, CDR1 is SGHVS, CDR2 FNYEAQ. CDR3 coding DNA: TGTGCCAGCAGCTCCCAGGCGGGGGCCTACGAGCAGTACTTC. Translation gives CASSSQAGAYEQYF.

This clonotype was seen repeatedly, ten times or more. V gene TRBV7-9 combines with J gene TRBJ1-1; the D is unclear. Trimming stripped 1 base from V and 11 bases from J, with 11 bases between. The V gene's germline CDR1 is SEHNR and CDR2 FQNEAQ (reference sequence). This CDR3 region has 12 residues. The CDR3 loop is CASSLGDGGAFF. Written as DNA, the CDR3 is TGTGCCAGCAGCTTAGGAGATGGAGGGGCTTTCTTT.

This clonotype was observed many times. This chain connects TRBV14 to TRBJ1-1; D gene unclear. CDR1 and CDR2 from the germline V gene are SGHDN and FVKESK. The germline V and J ends were trimmed by 0 bases and 3 bases, with 11 bases remaining between them. The CDR3 totals 15 residues. This CDR3 reads CASSQDILGDTEAFF. CDR3 in DNA: TGTGCCAGCAGCCAAGACATCCTTGGGGACACTGAAGCTTTCTTT.

Comment on this clonotype: A much larger clone sits a single nucleotide away, making a read error possible. The chain is built from TRBV2 and TRBJ1-6; D is uncertain. In germline, CDR1 is SNHLY, CDR2 FYNNEI. Trimming cost V 7 bases and J 12 bases, with 22 bases left between them. The CDR3 totals 15 residues. As DNA, the CDR3 is TGTGCCAGCACCCCGCAGTCGGGCCAACCTTTACCCCTCCACTTT. This encodes CASTPQSGQPLPLHF.

Ten or more counts support this clonotype. V usage is TRBV7-8 and J usage is TRBJ1-5; 8 nucleotides align to TRBD1. The J segment lost 4 bases and the V segment lost 5 bases, leaving 7 bases of the junction unmatched. The CDR3 has 15 amino acids. Germline V gene data show CDR1 as SGHVS and CDR2 as FQNEAQ. The CDR3 loop is CASSRGTGGNQPQHF. The DNA for the CDR3 is TGTGCCAGCAGCCGGGGGACAGGCGGGAATCAGCCCCAGCATTTT.

This clonotype has a count of ten or more. The chain uses TRBV7-2 and TRBJ2-3, with unresolved D. Trimming removed 5 bases at V and 2 bases at J, with 5 bases between. The CDR3 runs 12 residues. CDR1 and CDR2 from the germline V gene are SGHTA and FQGNSA. The CDR3 spells CASSLDTDTQYF. CDR3 DNA sequence: TGTGCCAGCAGCCTCGACACAGATACGCAGTATTTT.

This clonotype was found many times. V usage is TRBV2 and J usage is TRBJ1-6; D is unclear. The CDR3 runs to 13 residues. V dropped 4 bases and J dropped 7 bases, with 8 bases sitting between them. Germline CDR1 reads SNHLY; CDR2 reads FYNNEI. The CDR3 protein is CASSALPNSPLHF. The DNA of the CDR3 is TGTGCCAGCAGTGCGCTTCCGAATTCACCCCTCCACTTT.

This clonotype turned up a few times. Germline is not matched at one junction end, which may reflect a read error. The DNA for the CDR3 is TGTGCCAGCAGGGAAGACAGGGGGCGTGGAAACACCATATATTTT. It translates to CASREDRGRGNTIYF. V is TRBV2 and J is TRBJ1-3; 10 bases are shared with TRBD1. Germline V gives CDR1 SNHLY, CDR2 FYNNEI. This CDR3 is built from 15 residues.